This T cell receptor beta chain was identified during a study of blood T cell repertoires in COVID-19. Clones were read by immunoSEQ multiplex PCR, and TCRdb kept only the in-frame ones, dropping some. This sample has about 260,000 clones; approximately 87% occur once, and the top ten carry roughly 1.6%. The CDR3 totals 17 residues. V lost 6 bases to trimming and J lost 4 bases; unmatched junction nucleotides: 12. The germline gives CDR1 LGHNT, CDR2 FRNRAP. The V gene is TRBV12-5, the J gene TRBJ2-6; 7 positions match TRBD1. The TCR was taken from a woman in her 40s who had recovered from COVID-19. Input material: peripheral blood. CDR3 DNA sequence: TGTGCTAGTGGGACGACAGGGTCAAGGAGGGGGGCCAACGTCCTGACTTTC. Its protein is CASGTTGSRRGANVLTF.